The 18 T cell receptor beta chains listed next were all sequenced from one sample in a study of cytomegalovirus exposure and HLA in healthy donors. 60 Vbeta and 13 Jbeta primers were used in PCR. Clones were sequenced by immunoSEQ multiplex PCR, and TCRdb holds only the in-frame ones, with some missing. Of 120,000 or so clones in the sample, 60% to 75% were seen once. The sequencing sample was made of PBMCs. The receptor source for this set is a woman between 50 and 59 years old in good health and CMV-seropositive.

The chain couples TRBV12-5 to TRBJ2-2; the match to TRBD2 covers 11 bases. Germline V gene data show CDR1 as LGHNT and CDR2 as FRNRAP. Trimming at V came to 6 bases and at J to 2 bases, leaving 5 bases not matched to a gene. The length of the CDR3 is 16 residues. CDR3 loop: CASGRTSGGNTGELFF. The CDR3 DNA is TGTGCTAGTGGGCGCACTAGCGGGGGAAACACCGGGGAGCTGTTTTTT. The whole variable domain, remainder taken from reference TRBV12-5 and TRBJ2-2, is DARVTQTPRHKVTEMGQEVTMRCQPILGHNTVFWYRQTMMQGLELLAYFRNRAPLDDSGMPKDRFSAEMPDATLATLKIQPSEPRDSAVYFCASGRTSGGNTGELFFGEGSRLTVL.

This clone was observed a few times. The genes are TRBV11-2 and TRBJ2-7; 11 bases match TRBD1. CDR3 length: 16 residues. In germline, CDR1 is SGHAT, CDR2 FQNNGV. The V gene end was trimmed by 4 bases and the J gene end by 5 bases; junction bases not matched to a gene: 10. The CDR3 DNA sequence: TGTGCCAGCAGCTCCTTTTCCGGACAGGGGGCAAACGAGCAGTACTTC. It codes for CASSSFSGQGANEQYF.

The chain employs TRBV5-5 and TRBJ1-1; D is unresolved. The germline V gene has CDR1 SGHKS and CDR2 YYEKEE (reference sequence). CDR3 length: 13 residues. V lost 4 bases and J 1 base, leaving 8 bases between the germline ends. CDR3 in DNA: TGTGCCAGCAGCACCAGTCCGAACACTGAAGCTTTCTTT. This encodes CASSTSPNTEAFF. Using reference TRBV5-5 and TRBJ1-1 for the parts outside the CDR3, the full variable domain is DAGVTQSPTHLIKTRGQQVTLRCSPISGHKSVSWYQQVLGQGPQFIFQYYEKEERGRGNFPDRFSARQFPNYSSELNVNALLLGDSALYLCASSTSPNTEAFFGQGTRLTVV.

The gene calls are TRBV7-9 and TRBJ2-2; D remains unclear. The CDR3 covers 11 residues. Deletions cut 11 bases from V and 0 bases from J, with 4 bases between. Germline V gives CDR1 SEHNR, CDR2 FQNEAQ (reference sequence). The CDR3 reads CAPSNTGELFF. The CDR3, as DNA: TGTGCCCCGTCGAACACCGGGGAGCTGTTTTTT.

The chain carries TRBV11-3 and TRBJ2-5, with 7 bases that match TRBD1. The V gene end was trimmed by 4 bases and the J gene end by 6 bases; junction bases not matched to a gene: 8. The CDR3 spans 14 residues. Looked up from germline, CDR1 is SGHNT and CDR2 is YENEEA. CDR3 sequence (DNA): TGTGCCAGCAGCTCCGGACAGGACCGACAGACCCAGTACTTC. The encoded protein is CASSSGQDRQTQYF.

This clone was detected once. This chain joins TRBV2 and TRBJ2-1; TRBD2 aligns across 8 bases. V gave up 4 bases and J gave up 4 bases; unmatched junction bases: 9. CDR3 length: 16 amino acids. The germline gives CDR1 SNHLY, CDR2 FYNNEI. The CDR3 spells CASSARGTSNYNEQFF. The DNA for the CDR3 is TGTGCCAGCAGTGCCAGAGGGACTAGTAATTACAATGAGCAGTTCTTC. The variable domain in full, with the rest retrieved from reference TRBV2 and TRBJ2-1, is EPEVTQTPSHQVTQMGQEVILRCVPISNHLYFYWYRQILGQKVEFLVSFYNNEISEKSEIFDDQFSVERPDGSNFTLKIRSTKLEDSAMYFCASSARGTSNYNEQFFGPGTRLTVL.

The chain is built from TRBV2 and TRBJ2-7; TRBD1 aligns across 9 bases. This CDR3 has 14 residues. V lost 8 bases to trimming and J lost 5 bases; unmatched junction nucleotides: 10. CDR1 and CDR2 (germline): SNHLY, FYNNEI. DNA of the CDR3: TGTGCCAGCTTCCGGGACAGGGTTTCCCACGAGCAGTACTTC. Translating gives CASFRDRVSHEQYF.

This sequence joins TRBV7-2 and TRBJ1-1; D uncertain. CDR3 size: 14 residues. With 3 bases removed from V and 6 bases from J, the gap between germline ends came to 14 bases. CDR1 is SGHTA and CDR2 is FQGNSA in the germline V gene. The DNA for the CDR3 is TGTGCCAGCAGCTTGTCGGGTTTTGGCGCTGAAGCTTTCTTT. It translates to CASSLSGFGAEAFF.

This clone occurred once. The chain links TRBV7-6 to TRBJ1-4, with a possible D match to TRBD1 (5 bases). V lost 9 bases to trimming and J lost 3 bases, with 8 bases between them. The CDR3 has 12 amino acids. The germline V gene encodes CDR1 SGHVS and CDR2 FNYEAQ. CDR3 region: CASGGANEKLFF. The CDR3 DNA sequence: TGTGCCAGTGGAGGGGCTAATGAAAAACTGTTTTTT.

This chain joins TRBV2 and TRBJ2-7; TRBD2 might be the D (5 bases). Trimming removed 4 bases from V and 4 bases from J, with 14 bases in between. The CDR3 covers 14 residues. The germline V gene has CDR1 SNHLY and CDR2 FYNNEI. The CDR3 protein is CASSGGHLGYEQYF. The CDR3 coding sequence is TGTGCCAGCAGTGGAGGGCACCTAGGTTACGAGCAGTACTTC.

The chain combines TRBV29-1 with TRBJ2-5; D is unresolved. The CDR3 is made up of 12 amino acids. Germline V gene data show CDR1 as SQVTM and CDR2 as ANQGSEA. The V gene lost 5 bases and the J gene lost 4 bases, with 11 bases spanning the gap. The CDR3 protein is CSVSTVGETQYF. The CDR3 DNA sequence: TGCAGCGTTTCTACTGTTGGAGAGACCCAGTACTTC.

The chain carries TRBV7-9 and TRBJ2-5; D perhaps matches TRBD1 (5 bases). The germline V gene has CDR1 SEHNR and CDR2 FQNEAQ (reference sequence). Trimming removed 1 base at V and 2 bases at J, with 11 bases between. This CDR3 comprises 15 residues. CDR3 residues: CASSLGGQGQETQYF. The CDR3 bases are TGTGCCAGCAGCTTAGGTGGACAAGGACAAGAGACCCAGTACTTC.

The V gene is TRBV11-3, the J gene TRBJ1-1; TRBD1 is a possible D gene (5 bases). Per germline, CDR1 SGHNT and CDR2 YENEEA. The V gene lost 2 bases and the J gene lost 4 bases, with 8 bases spanning the gap. The CDR3 is 13 residues long. The CDR3 spells CASSLRQITEAFF. CDR3 nucleotides: TGTGCCAGCAGCTTAAGACAGATCACTGAAGCTTTCTTT.

V and J are TRBV9 and TRBJ1-4; 8 positions match TRBD1. The CDR3 has 15 residues. V gave up 4 bases and J gave up 8 bases; unmatched junction bases: 10. Germline V lookup: CDR1 SGDLS, CDR2 YYNGEE. The CDR3 is CASSISQGAGEKLFF. Written as DNA, the CDR3 is TGTGCCAGCAGCATTTCCCAGGGGGCAGGGGAAAAACTGTTTTTT.

The chain is built from TRBV11-3 and TRBJ1-6, with 7 bases identical to TRBD1. From germline, CDR1 is SGHNT and CDR2 YENEEA. There are 16 residues in the CDR3. The junction had 9 bases not matched to a gene; V was cut back by 1 base and J by 9 bases. The CDR3 here is CASSLAGQARGSPLHF. The CDR3 nucleotides are TGTGCCAGCAGCTTAGCTGGACAGGCCAGGGGTTCACCCCTCCACTTT.

The gene calls are TRBV19 and TRBJ1-3, with TRBD1 matching over 7 bases. V lost 6 bases and J lost 5; bases outside the gene matches: 16. CDR1 and CDR2 (germline): LNHDA, SQIVND (reference sequence). The length of the CDR3 is 17 residues. The CDR3 spells CASSLLQGKISRNTIYF. As DNA, the CDR3 is TGTGCCAGTAGCCTCCTACAGGGGAAGATATCTCGAAACACCATATATTTT.

The chain recombines TRBV5-5 with TRBJ2-3; D remains ambiguous. The germline V gene has CDR1 SGHKS and CDR2 YYEKEE (reference sequence). Trimming removed 4 bases at V and 0 bases at J, with 12 bases between. The CDR3 spans 15 residues. CDR3 bases: TGTGCCAGCAGCCGCGACTTCTCTAGCACAGATACGCAGTATTTT. This sequence encodes CASSRDFSSTDTQYF.

This chain links TRBV19 with TRBJ1-4, with TRBD1 matching 9 bases. The CDR3 sequence is 15 residues long. Germline trimming cut 6 bases from V and 6 bases from J; bases unmatched to any gene: 8. CDR1 is LNHDA, CDR2 SQIVND, per germline (reference sequence). This chain's CDR3 is CASRGTGTGHEKLFF. The CDR3 DNA sequence: TGTGCCAGTAGGGGCACCGGGACAGGGCATGAAAAACTGTTTTTT.